This TCR beta chain was identified during a study of blood T cell repertoires in COVID-19. Across the whole study: Samples came from the United States, Italy and Spain, spanning acute and convalescent COVID-19. PBMCs, B-cell-depleted T cells, or T cells provided the cDNA or gDNA that made up the material.

Study processing details: The assay estimated nucleated cells by amplifying reference gene primers. The assay was immunoSEQ multiplex PCR, and TCRdb's table has in-frame clones only and misses some. That table supplies the V and J calls and clone size; D and trimming were determined from the DNA. The repertoire holds roughly 180,000 clones, around nine tenths seen once, with approximately 2.3% in the top ten. The CDR3 is 18 residues long. Germline V lookup: CDR1 DFQATT, CDR2 SNEGSKA (reference sequence). The V segment lost 3 bases and the J segment 3 bases; nucleotides outside the gene matches: 17. The sequence derives from a man between 65 and 79 years old with active or convalescent COVID-19. Sample: peripheral blood. The genes are TRBV20-1 and TRBJ2-4; 7 nucleotides agree with TRBD1. The CDR3 spells CSASPTGVAFRGKNIQYF. The CDR3 region has the DNA TGCAGTGCTAGTCCCACAGGGGTCGCATTTCGTGGCAAAAACATTCAGTACTTC.